This T cell receptor beta chain was sequenced during a study of shared clonotypes between healthy human individuals. Sorted subsets were amplified in replicate PCRs using 200 ng DNA, around 30,000 T cell genomes. Study processing details: Without quality scores, immunoSEQ junctional reads could not be filtered like full-length reads. Measured with immunoSEQ multiplex PCR; TCRdb has only the in-frame clones, and not every one. V and J calls and clone size are those listed in that table; D and trimming were worked out from the DNA. This sample has fewer than 1.8 million clones, with approximately 98.5% found just once. Study-wide results and limits: As a rule, naive subsets had a larger estimated richness than memory subsets. Several donors shared about 5% of their naive CD4 clonotypes.

About this clone: Its antigen is unknown.

Per the germline V gene, CDR1 is SGHNT and CDR2 is YENEEA. Trimming removed 0 bases from V and 7 bases from J, with 18 bases in between. This CDR3 is 17 amino acids long. The chain carries TRBV11-3 and TRBJ2-2; tentatively, D is TRBD1 (5 bases). The origin of this receptor is a man younger than 45 in good health. Input material: naive CD4+ T cells sorted from blood. Documented subset: CD45RA+ positively selected. DNA of the CDR3: TGTGCCAGCAGCTTAGACCTCTGGCCAGGGCGGAGCGGGGAGCTGTTTTTT. Translated: CASSLDLWPGRSGELFF.